This entry lists 24 T cell receptor beta chains sequenced from one sample in a study of OX40 agonist ivuxolimab in advanced cancers. Only in-frame clones appear in the TCRdb table, and some are missing; sequencing was by immunoSEQ multiplex PCR. The sample has about 27,000 clones; approximately 90% are singletons. The sequenced sample was CD4+ or CD8+ T cells sorted from blood, obtained in a trial of the OX40 agonist ivuxolimab. These receptor sequences come from an adult with an advanced solid tumor such as melanoma, head and neck, liver or kidney cancer.

The chain employs TRBV14 and TRBJ2-1; 13 nucleotides match TRBD2. The CDR3 contains 19 residues. J gave up 4 bases and V 4 bases, and 13 bases lay outside the gene matches. Per germline, CDR1 SGHDN and CDR2 FVKESK. CDR3 in DNA: TGTGCCAGCAGCCTCGGACTAGCGGGGGTATCCACACGATACAATGAGCAGTTCTTC. It codes for CASSLGLAGVSTRYNEQFF.

This chain joins TRBV27 and TRBJ2-1; the match to TRBD2 covers 13 bases. Trimming removed 5 bases from V and 3 bases from J; junction bases left unmatched: 4. This CDR3 is 16 amino acids long. CDR1 is MNHEY and CDR2 is SMNVEV in the germline V gene (reference sequence). The chain's CDR3 is CASSPGLAGYYNEQFF. The CDR3 region has the DNA TGTGCCAGCAGTCCGGGACTAGCGGGGTACTACAATGAGCAGTTCTTC.

The chain links TRBV7-9 to TRBJ1-1; D unresolved. Germline loops: CDR1 SEHNR, CDR2 FQNEAQ (reference sequence). The CDR3 covers 11 residues. The V and J ends lost 2 bases and 13 bases respectively, with 11 bases between them. The CDR3 is CASSLSGRVFF. CDR3 coding DNA: TGTGCCAGCAGCTTATCCGGGAGGGTTTTCTTT.

The CDR3, as DNA: TGTGCCAGCAGCCAATACGGGGTAGGAACACCCCTCCACTTT. Translated: CASSQYGVGTPLHF. This chain joins TRBV4-2 and TRBJ1-6; no clear D. This CDR3 has 14 amino acids. Trimming removed 2 bases from V and 11 bases from J, with 13 bases in between. Germline V gives CDR1 LGHNA, CDR2 YNFKEQ.

This clone counts as large. V usage is TRBV29-1 and J usage is TRBJ1-1, with D tentatively TRBD1 (6 bases). Per the germline V gene, CDR1 is SQVTM and CDR2 is ANQGSEA. Trimming left V 4 bases short and J 3 bases short, with 12 bases between. CDR3 length equals 13 residues. The CDR3 sequence is CSVGGGKYTEAFF. The DNA for the CDR3 is TGCAGCGTTGGAGGGGGGAAGTACACTGAAGCTTTCTTT.

The V and J genes are TRBV4-1 and TRBJ1-2; D is unclear. The germline gives CDR1 MGHRA, CDR2 YSYEKL. V lost 0 bases, J lost 4 bases, and 12 bases lay in between. The CDR3 spans 15 residues. The CDR3 coding sequence is TGCGCCAGCAGCCAAGAGGTAGACACCTCCTATGGCTACACCTTC. This codes for CASSQEVDTSYGYTF.

V usage is TRBV7-9 and J usage is TRBJ2-7; the match to TRBD1 covers 7 bases. Germline V gives CDR1 SEHNR, CDR2 FQNEAQ (reference sequence). Trimming took 4 bases from V and 5 from J; bases not matched to a gene: 5. The CDR3 runs 13 residues. The CDR3 nucleotides are TGTGCCAGCAGCTACGCAGGGGGACACGAGCAGTACTTC. It translates to CASSYAGGHEQYF.

The gene calls are TRBV7-6 and TRBJ2-7; maybe TRBD2 (5 bases). Germline lookup yields CDR1 SGHVS and CDR2 FNYEAQ. The CDR3 runs to 14 residues. V lost 1 base to trimming and J lost 7 bases, with 14 bases between them. Written as DNA, the CDR3 is TGTGCCAGCAGCTTAGTTGAGGGCCTCGGGGAGCAGTACTTC. Protein: CASSLVEGLGEQYF.

The chain employs TRBV7-9 and TRBJ2-2; maybe TRBD2 (6 bases). This CDR3 has 15 residues. Germline assignment: CDR1 SEHNR and CDR2 FQNEAQ (reference sequence). V gave up 10 bases and J gave up 6 bases, with 21 bases separating them. CDR3 sequence reads: CANRPGGSEPGELFF. CDR3 sequence (DNA): TGTGCCAACCGCCCCGGAGGGTCCGAGCCCGGGGAGCTGTTTTTT. Drawing the rest from reference TRBV7-9 and TRBJ2-2, the complete variable domain is DTGVSQNPRHKITKRGQNVTFRCDPISEHNRLYWYRQTLGQGPEFLTYFQNEAQLEKSRLLSDRFSAERPKGSFSTLEIQRTEQGDSAMYLCANRPGGSEPGELFFGEGSRLTVL.

The V gene is TRBV5-1, the J gene TRBJ1-1, with 7 bases matching TRBD1. The CDR3 consists of 13 residues. The J segment lost 6 bases and the V segment lost 3 bases, leaving 5 bases of the junction unmatched. Per germline, CDR1 SGHRS and CDR2 YFSETQ. Here the CDR3 reads CASSSRDSPEAFF. The CDR3 region has the DNA TGCGCCAGCAGCTCTCGGGACAGCCCTGAAGCTTTCTTT.

This clone was recorded only once. The chain employs TRBV19 and TRBJ2-1; TRBD2 matches at 10 bases. There are 15 residues in the CDR3. V lost 5 bases to trimming and J lost 5 bases; unmatched junction nucleotides: 6. CDR1 LNHDA and CDR2 SQIVND come from the germline V gene (reference sequence). The CDR3 reads CASSPIAGGNNEQFF. The CDR3 bases are TGTGCCAGTAGTCCAATAGCGGGAGGAAACAATGAGCAGTTCTTC.

The chain has TRBV19 and TRBJ2-1; perhaps TRBD2 as D (6 bases). Germline assignment: CDR1 LNHDA and CDR2 SQIVND (reference sequence). This CDR3 is 14 amino acids long. The V gene lost 3 bases and the J gene lost 4 bases, with 10 bases spanning the gap. DNA of the CDR3: TGTGCCAGTAGTATCGGCGGGGCTTACAATGAGCAGTTCTTC. Its protein is CASSIGGAYNEQFF.

This sequence joins TRBV7-9 and TRBJ2-4; D may be TRBD1 (5 bases). The V gene's germline CDR1 is SEHNR and CDR2 FQNEAQ (reference sequence). The CDR3 length is 14 residues. The V end lost 1 base, the J end lost 9 bases, and 13 bases lay between the germline ends. The CDR3 DNA follows: TGTGCCAGCAGCTTAGTCCCAGGGAATGGCATTCAGTACTTC. Translating gives CASSLVPGNGIQYF.

The rearrangement uses TRBV11-2 and TRBJ2-3; 11 bases are shared with TRBD2. The CDR3 spans 17 residues. Losses at the gene ends were 5 bases for V and 2 bases for J; bases not matched to a gene: 9. Germline lookup yields CDR1 SGHAT and CDR2 FQNNGV. The CDR3: CASSQTGLAGPTDTQYF. The CDR3, as DNA: TGTGCCAGCAGCCAAACTGGACTAGCGGGCCCCACAGATACGCAGTATTTT.

This chain connects TRBV19 to TRBJ1-4, with D possibly being TRBD1 (6 bases). With 1 base removed from V and 8 bases from J, the gap between germline ends came to 11 bases. CDR3 length: 14 amino acids. Looked up from germline, CDR1 is LNHDA and CDR2 is SQIVND (reference sequence). CDR3 bases: TGTGCCAGTAGTATAGCGGGGGGCAACGAAAAACTGTTTTTT. It translates to CASSIAGGNEKLFF.

The chain is built from TRBV27 and TRBJ2-7, with D hard to call. CDR3 size: 13 residues. CDR1 is MNHEY, CDR2 SMNVEV, per germline (reference sequence). V was shortened by 4 bases and J by 0 bases, with 7 bases between the two germline ends. This chain's CDR3 is CASSWAISYEQYF. The CDR3 DNA reads TGTGCCAGCAGTTGGGCCATCTCCTACGAGCAGTACTTC.

This clone was detected only once. The J gene is TRBJ1-2, the V gene TRBV7-6; weak D call: TRBD1 (6 bases). Germline-derived CDR1 and CDR2 are SGHVS and FNYEAQ. V was shortened by 3 bases and J by 1 base, with 9 bases between the two germline ends. The CDR3 sequence is 14 residues long. The CDR3 here is CASSFRTDNYGYTF. DNA of the CDR3: TGTGCCAGCAGCTTCCGGACAGATAACTATGGCTACACCTTC. The full variable domain, completed using reference TRBV7-6 and TRBJ1-2, is GAGVSQSPRYKVTKRGQDVALRCDPISGHVSLYWYRQALGQGPEFLTYFNYEAQQDKSGLPNDRFSAERPEGSISTLTIQRTEQRDSAMYRCASSFRTDNYGYTFGSGTRLTVV.

The V call is TRBV7-9, the J call TRBJ1-1; no reliable D call. Germline CDR1 reads SEHNR; CDR2 reads FQNEAQ (reference sequence). The CDR3 is 15 residues long. V dropped 2 bases and J dropped 0 bases, with 10 bases sitting between them. The CDR3 coding sequence is TGTGCCAGCAGCTTATTGGGAAGCATGAACACTGAAGCTTTCTTT. Translated, it gives CASSLLGSMNTEAFF.

As for this clone: A single base separates this from a much larger clone, so it may be a read error. The CDR3 is CATYWRVQMNTEAFF. CDR3 sequence (DNA): TGTGCCACTTATTGGAGGGTGCAAATGAACACTGAAGCTTTCTTT. J is TRBJ1-1 and V is TRBV28, with D unresolved. Germline V gives CDR1 MDHEN, CDR2 SYDVKM. The CDR3 runs 15 residues. V dropped 10 bases and J dropped 0 bases, with 18 bases sitting between them. Supplemented by reference TRBV28 and TRBJ1-1, the full variable domain reads DVKVTQSSRYLVKRTGEKVFLECVQDMDHENMFWYRQDPGLGLRLIYFSYDVKMKEKGDIPEGYSVSREKKERFSLILESASTNQTSMYLCATYWRVQMNTEAFFGQGTRLTVV.

J is TRBJ1-1 and V is TRBV6-5; D remains ambiguous. Deletions cut 0 bases from V and 4 bases from J, with 9 bases between. Germline values: CDR1 MNHEY, CDR2 SVGAGI. The CDR3 consists of 14 residues. The CDR3 region is CASSYSHEGTEAFF. CDR3 DNA: TGTGCCAGCAGTTACTCGCATGAGGGCACTGAAGCTTTCTTT.

The chain combines TRBV9 with TRBJ2-1; TRBD2 matches 10 bases. With 3 bases clipped from V and 5 bases from J, the junction kept 8 bases outside the gene matches. This CDR3 contains 16 residues. Germline CDR1 SGDLS, CDR2 YYNGEE. The CDR3, as DNA: TGTGCCAGCAGCGCAACCGGGACTAGCGCAGACAATGAGCAGTTCTTC. This translates into CASSATGTSADNEQFF.

The rearrangement joins TRBV27 to TRBJ2-7; D may correspond to TRBD1 or TRBD2 (6 bases each). CDR1 and CDR2 (germline): MNHEY, SMNVEV (reference sequence). The CDR3 spans 15 residues. V dropped 1 base and J dropped 3 bases, with 13 bases sitting between them. CDR3 coding DNA: TGTGCCAGCAGTTTATATGGCAAGGGGGGCTACGAGCAGTACTTC. It specifies CASSLYGKGGYEQYF.

The chain recombines TRBV7-9 with TRBJ2-1; TRBD1 matches at 9 bases. V gave up 5 bases and J gave up 7 bases; unmatched junction bases: 3. The CDR3 sequence is 13 residues long. CDR1 and CDR2 (germline): SEHNR, FQNEAQ (reference sequence). The CDR3: CASSPGTGNEQFF. CDR3 bases: TGTGCCAGCAGCCCAGGGACAGGGAATGAGCAGTTCTTC.

The CDR3 sequence: CASSPRLEGGNEQFF. DNA for the CDR3: TGTGCCAGCAGCCCTCGGCTCGAGGGGGGCAATGAGCAGTTCTTC. The genes are TRBV27 and TRBJ2-1; possibly TRBD1 or TRBD2 for D (6 bases each). CDR3 length equals 15 residues. Germline-derived CDR1 and CDR2 are MNHEY and SMNVEV (reference sequence). The germline V and J ends were trimmed by 6 bases and 6 bases, with 18 bases remaining between them.